These 16 T cell receptor beta chains share one sample of origin, sequenced in a study of blood T cell repertoires in COVID-19. The repertoire was sequenced with immunoSEQ multiplex PCR; TCRdb's copy has only in-frame clones and lacks some. The sample has 180,000 or so clones; roughly three quarters are singletons. The material sequenced was peripheral blood. The origin of the receptors is a woman between 50 and 59 years old with active or convalescent COVID-19.

The genes are TRBV5-1 and TRBJ1-1, with 7 positions matching TRBD1. The germline CDR1 and CDR2 sequences are SGHRS and YFSETQ. The CDR3 runs to 14 residues. The V segment lost 1 base and the J segment 1 base; nucleotides outside the gene matches: 1. The CDR3 loop is CASSLRQGNTEAFF. DNA of the CDR3: TGCGCCAGCAGCTTGAGACAGGGGAACACTGAAGCTTTCTTT.

The J gene is TRBJ1-1, the V gene TRBV10-3; 7 nucleotides line up with TRBD1. The V gene's germline CDR1 is ENHRY and CDR2 SYGVKD. This CDR3 contains 15 residues. Unmatched junction bases numbered 6, after V lost 4 bases and J lost 1 base. CDR3 residues: CAISGRQGANTEAFF. The CDR3 DNA follows: TGTGCCATCAGTGGGAGACAGGGCGCGAACACTGAAGCTTTCTTT.

The chain employs TRBV30 and TRBJ1-2; D perhaps matches TRBD1 (6 bases). The CDR3 has 14 residues. Germline values: CDR1 GTSNPN, CDR2 SVGIG (reference sequence). Between the trimmed V and J ends, which lost 3 bases and 7 bases, there was a span of 18 bases. CDR3 in DNA: TGTGCCTGGAGCCGGGACATGGGCAGTTCTGGCTACACCTTC. It yields the protein CAWSRDMGSSGYTF.

A single count supports this clone. V gene TRBV6-4 combines with J gene TRBJ2-1; D not resolved. The V and J ends lost 4 bases and 6 bases respectively, with 10 bases between them. Germline loops: CDR1 MRHNA, CDR2 SNTAGT. This CDR3 spans 13 amino acids. In DNA form, the CDR3 reads TGTGCCAGCAGTGGGTCCTCCGGCAATGAGCAGTTCTTC. Encoded protein: CASSGSSGNEQFF.

The chain links TRBV7-8 to TRBJ1-1; D may be TRBD1 (5 bases). In germline, CDR1 is SGHVS, CDR2 FQNEAQ. This CDR3 has 13 residues. V was shortened by 2 bases and J by 11 bases, with 15 bases between the two germline ends. The DNA of the CDR3 is TGTGCCAGCAGCTTAAGGGCCTCAGGGAAGGCTTTCTTT. This sequence encodes CASSLRASGKAFF.

This chain joins TRBV6-2 or TRBV6-3 and TRBJ2-7; D call uncertain. Germline V gene sequence: CDR1 MNHEY, CDR2 SVGEGT. V was shortened by 5 bases and J by 6 bases, with 8 bases between the two germline ends. The CDR3 is 11 amino acids. In nucleotides, the CDR3 is TGTGCCAGCAGTCAGGATGGCGAGCAGTACTTC. Translated, it gives CASSQDGEQYF.

The chain has TRBV6-6 and TRBJ2-1; 10 bases map to TRBD2. Losses at the gene ends were 5 bases for V and 5 bases for J; bases not matched to a gene: 9. The CDR3 extends over 16 amino acids. CDR1 is MNHNY, CDR2 SVGAGI, per germline (reference sequence). In DNA, the CDR3 is TGTGCCAGCAGTGCCCCTAGCGGGGGAGCTCACAATGAGCAGTTCTTC. Protein sequence: CASSAPSGGAHNEQFF.

The V gene is TRBV4-2, the J gene TRBJ1-6; TRBD1 agrees at 7 bases. The CDR3 has 15 amino acids. The germline CDR1 and CDR2 sequences are LGHNA and YNFKEQ. With V trimmed by 2 bases and J by 8 bases, 6 bases remained unmatched. CDR3 DNA sequence: TGTGCCAGCAGCCAACACAGGGGATCGGATTCACCCCTCCACTTT. Translating it yields CASSQHRGSDSPLHF.

The rearrangement links TRBV5-6 to TRBJ2-2; 7 bases agree with TRBD1. With 7 bases clipped from V and 1 base from J, the junction kept 4 bases outside the gene matches. The CDR3 totals 14 residues. Germline assignment: CDR1 SGHDT and CDR2 YYEEEE. The CDR3 spells CASRRQGNTGELFF. The CDR3 DNA sequence: TGTGCCAGCCGAAGACAGGGGAACACCGGGGAGCTGTTTTTT.

This chain uses TRBV4-1 with TRBJ2-1; D is perhaps TRBD1 (6 bases). V lost 3 bases and J 6 bases, leaving 12 bases between the germline ends. This CDR3 is 14 amino acids long. Germline V lookup: CDR1 MGHRA, CDR2 YSYEKL. This CDR3 is CASSQEDRPNEQFF. The DNA of the CDR3 is TGCGCCAGCAGCCAGGAAGACAGGCCCAATGAGCAGTTCTTC.

The V call is TRBV14, the J call TRBJ1-6; tentative D call: TRBD1 (5 bases). The germline CDR1 and CDR2 sequences are SGHDN and FVKESK. The CDR3 totals 17 residues. Trimming removed 1 base at V and 0 bases at J, with 10 bases between. Here the CDR3 reads CASSQGQGGSYNSPLHF. CDR3 bases: TGTGCCAGCAGCCAAGGCCAGGGAGGCTCCTATAATTCACCCCTCCACTTT.

The genes are TRBV29-1 and TRBJ1-6; 8 nucleotides line up with TRBD1. This CDR3 contains 13 residues. Germline lookup yields CDR1 SQVTM and CDR2 ANQGSEA. Trimming took 5 bases from V and 10 from J; bases not matched to a gene: 7. The CDR3 sequence: CSVSTGVGSPLHF. The CDR3 DNA sequence: TGCAGCGTTTCGACAGGGGTCGGATCACCCCTCCACTTT.

This chain links TRBV30 with TRBJ1-5, with D unclear. Per germline, CDR1 GTSNPN and CDR2 SVGIG (reference sequence). V was cut by 2 bases and J by 2 bases, with 13 bases left in between. This CDR3 is built from 15 residues. This chain's CDR3 is CAWSSRAGGNQPQHF. Here the CDR3 DNA reads TGTGCCTGGAGTTCCCGGGCCGGGGGCAATCAGCCCCAGCATTTT.

This clone was counted only a few times. The J gene is TRBJ2-5, the V gene TRBV5-4; 8 positions match TRBD2. There are 17 residues in the CDR3. Germline V gene data show CDR1 as SGHNT and CDR2 as YYREEE (reference sequence). Trimming cost V 4 bases and J 5 bases; bases outside gene matches: 16. The CDR3 region is CASSLPAPAGVDETQYF. The DNA for the CDR3 is TGTGCCAGCAGCCTACCTGCCCCAGCGGGGGTGGATGAGACCCAGTACTTC.

The J gene is TRBJ1-4, the V gene TRBV7-2, with D tentatively TRBD1 (6 bases). V was cut by 6 bases and J by 0 bases, with 14 bases left in between. The V gene's germline CDR1 is SGHTA and CDR2 FQGNSA. The CDR3 loop spans 16 amino acids. The CDR3 reads CASSSRGGATNEKLFF. In DNA form, the CDR3 reads TGTGCCAGCAGTTCTAGGGGGGGTGCAACTAATGAAAAACTGTTTTTT.

The DNA of the CDR3 is TGTGCCAGCAGTTACCGACTTCGAAGCTCCTATAATTCACCCCTCCACTTT. Translation gives CASSYRLRSSYNSPLHF. The V and J genes are TRBV6-2 or TRBV6-3 and TRBJ1-6; D is unresolved. Trimming removed 2 bases at V and 0 bases at J, with 11 bases between. The CDR3 contains 17 residues. Looked up from germline, CDR1 is MNHEY and CDR2 is SVGEGT.